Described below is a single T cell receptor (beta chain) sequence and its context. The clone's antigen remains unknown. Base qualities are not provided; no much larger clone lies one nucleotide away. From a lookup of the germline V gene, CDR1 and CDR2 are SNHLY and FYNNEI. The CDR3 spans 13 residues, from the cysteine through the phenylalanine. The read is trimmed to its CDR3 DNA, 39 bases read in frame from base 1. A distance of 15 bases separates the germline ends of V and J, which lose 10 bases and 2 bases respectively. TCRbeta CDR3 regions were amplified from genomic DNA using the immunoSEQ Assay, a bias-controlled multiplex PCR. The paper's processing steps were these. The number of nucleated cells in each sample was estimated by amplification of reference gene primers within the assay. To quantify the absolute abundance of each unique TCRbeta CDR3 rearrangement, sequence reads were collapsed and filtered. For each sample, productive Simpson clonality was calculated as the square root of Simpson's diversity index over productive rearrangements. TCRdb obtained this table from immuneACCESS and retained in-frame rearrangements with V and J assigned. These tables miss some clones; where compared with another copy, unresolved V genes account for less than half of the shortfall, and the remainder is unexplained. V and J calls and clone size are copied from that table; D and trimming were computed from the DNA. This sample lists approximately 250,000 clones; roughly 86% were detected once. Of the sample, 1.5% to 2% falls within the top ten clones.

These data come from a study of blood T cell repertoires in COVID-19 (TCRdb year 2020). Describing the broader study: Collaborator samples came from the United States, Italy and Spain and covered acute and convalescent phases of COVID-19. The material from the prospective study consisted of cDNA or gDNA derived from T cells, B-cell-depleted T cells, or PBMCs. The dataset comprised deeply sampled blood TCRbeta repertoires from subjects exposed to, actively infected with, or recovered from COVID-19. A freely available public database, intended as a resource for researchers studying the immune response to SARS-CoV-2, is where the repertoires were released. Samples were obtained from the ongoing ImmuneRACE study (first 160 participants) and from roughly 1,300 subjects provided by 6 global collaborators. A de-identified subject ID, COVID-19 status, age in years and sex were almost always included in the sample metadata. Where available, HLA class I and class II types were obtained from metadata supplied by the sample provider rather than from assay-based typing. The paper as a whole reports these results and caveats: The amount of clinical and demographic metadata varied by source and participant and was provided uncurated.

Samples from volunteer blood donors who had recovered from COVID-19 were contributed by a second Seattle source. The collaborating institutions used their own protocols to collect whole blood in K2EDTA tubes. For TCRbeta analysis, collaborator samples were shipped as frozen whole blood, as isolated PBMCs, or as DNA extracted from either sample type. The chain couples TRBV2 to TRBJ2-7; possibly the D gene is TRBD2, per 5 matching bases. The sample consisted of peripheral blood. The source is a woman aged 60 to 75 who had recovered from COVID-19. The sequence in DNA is TGTGCCACCTCCCCCCCAGCGGCCTACGAGCAGTACTTC. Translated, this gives CATSPPAAYEQYF.